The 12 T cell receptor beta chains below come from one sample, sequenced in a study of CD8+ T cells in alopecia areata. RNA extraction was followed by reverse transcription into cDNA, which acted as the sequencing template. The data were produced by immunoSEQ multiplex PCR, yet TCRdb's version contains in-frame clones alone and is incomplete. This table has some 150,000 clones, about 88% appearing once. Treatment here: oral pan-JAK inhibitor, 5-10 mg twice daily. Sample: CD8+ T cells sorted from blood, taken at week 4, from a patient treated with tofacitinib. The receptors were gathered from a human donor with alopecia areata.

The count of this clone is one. CDR3 nucleotide sequence: TGTGCCAGCAGTGAACTTGAGGACAGGGGCGGCTACACCTTC. Protein: CASSELEDRGGYTF. V gene TRBV2 combines with J gene TRBJ1-2; 9 nucleotides line up with TRBD1. J was trimmed by 8 bases and V by 2 bases; bases with no gene match: 6. CDR3 length: 14 amino acids. CDR1 and CDR2 (germline): SNHLY, FYNNEI.

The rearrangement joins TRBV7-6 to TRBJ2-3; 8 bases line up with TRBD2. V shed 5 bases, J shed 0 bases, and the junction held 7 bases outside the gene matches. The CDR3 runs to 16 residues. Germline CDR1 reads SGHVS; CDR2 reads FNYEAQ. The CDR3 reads CASSPTAGASTDTQYF. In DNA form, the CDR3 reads TGTGCCAGCAGCCCGACAGCGGGAGCTAGCACAGATACGCAGTATTTT.

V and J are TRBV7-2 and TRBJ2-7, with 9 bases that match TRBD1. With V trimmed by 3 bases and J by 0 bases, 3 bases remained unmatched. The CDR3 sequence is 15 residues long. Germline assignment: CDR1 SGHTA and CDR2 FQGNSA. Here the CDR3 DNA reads TGTGCCAGCAGCTTTACAGGGGGCAGCTCCTACGAGCAGTACTTC. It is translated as CASSFTGGSSYEQYF.

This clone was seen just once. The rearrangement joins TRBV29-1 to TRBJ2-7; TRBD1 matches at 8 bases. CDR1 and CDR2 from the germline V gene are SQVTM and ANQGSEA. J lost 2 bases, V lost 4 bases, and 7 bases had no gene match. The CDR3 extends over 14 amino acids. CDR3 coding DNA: TGCAGCGTTGGCGGGACAGGCCTCACCTACGAGCAGTACTTC. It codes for CSVGGTGLTYEQYF.

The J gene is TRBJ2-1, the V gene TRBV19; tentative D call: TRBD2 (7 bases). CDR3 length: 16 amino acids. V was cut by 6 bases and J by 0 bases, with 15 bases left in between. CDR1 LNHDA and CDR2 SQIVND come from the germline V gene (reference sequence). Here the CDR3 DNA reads TGTGCCAGTAGCACCGGGGGAGGGGGCTCCTACAATGAGCAGTTCTTC. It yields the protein CASSTGGGGSYNEQFF.

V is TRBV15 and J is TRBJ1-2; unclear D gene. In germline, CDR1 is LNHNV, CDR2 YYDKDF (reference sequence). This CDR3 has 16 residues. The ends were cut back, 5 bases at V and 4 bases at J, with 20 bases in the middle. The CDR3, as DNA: TGTGCCACCAGCGACACCGGGGTTTTGCTCCGCTATGGCTACACCTTC. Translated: CATSDTGVLLRYGYTF.

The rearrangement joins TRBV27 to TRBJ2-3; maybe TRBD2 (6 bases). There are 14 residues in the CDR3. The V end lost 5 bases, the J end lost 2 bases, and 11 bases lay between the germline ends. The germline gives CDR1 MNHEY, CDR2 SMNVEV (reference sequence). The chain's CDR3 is CASSPGSYTDTQYF. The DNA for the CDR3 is TGTGCCAGCAGTCCCGGGAGTTACACAGATACGCAGTATTTT.

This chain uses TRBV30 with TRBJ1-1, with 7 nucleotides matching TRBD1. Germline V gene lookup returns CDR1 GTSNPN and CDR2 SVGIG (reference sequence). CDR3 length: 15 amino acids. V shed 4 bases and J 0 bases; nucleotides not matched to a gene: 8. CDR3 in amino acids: CAWTTGTELNTEAFF. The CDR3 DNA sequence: TGTGCCTGGACCACAGGGACAGAACTGAACACTGAAGCTTTCTTT.

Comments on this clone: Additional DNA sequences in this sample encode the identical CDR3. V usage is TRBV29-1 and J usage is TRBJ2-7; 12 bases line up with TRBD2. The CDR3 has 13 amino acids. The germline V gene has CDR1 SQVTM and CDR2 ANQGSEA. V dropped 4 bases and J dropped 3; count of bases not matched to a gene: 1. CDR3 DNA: TGCAGCGTTGTACTAGCGGGAGGCTACGAGCAGTACTTC. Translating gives CSVVLAGGYEQYF.

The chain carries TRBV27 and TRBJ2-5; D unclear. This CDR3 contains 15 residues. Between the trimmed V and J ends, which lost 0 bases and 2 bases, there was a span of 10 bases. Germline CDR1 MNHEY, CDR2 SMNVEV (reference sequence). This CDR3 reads CASSLSGMGQETQYF. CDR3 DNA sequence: TGTGCCAGCAGTTTATCGGGGATGGGACAAGAGACCCAGTACTTC.

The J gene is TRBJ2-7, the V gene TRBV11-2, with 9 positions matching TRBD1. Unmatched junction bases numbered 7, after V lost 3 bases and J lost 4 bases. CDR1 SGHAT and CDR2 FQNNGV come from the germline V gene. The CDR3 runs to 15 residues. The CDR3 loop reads CASSFGQGPTYEQYF. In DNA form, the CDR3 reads TGTGCCAGCAGCTTTGGACAGGGGCCCACTTACGAGCAGTACTTC.

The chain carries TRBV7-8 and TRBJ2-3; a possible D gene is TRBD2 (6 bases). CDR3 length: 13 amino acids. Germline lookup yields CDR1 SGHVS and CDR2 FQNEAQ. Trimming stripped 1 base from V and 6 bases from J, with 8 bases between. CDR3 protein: CASSLVGGDTQYF. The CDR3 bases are TGTGCCAGCAGCTTAGTGGGGGGTGATACGCAGTATTTT. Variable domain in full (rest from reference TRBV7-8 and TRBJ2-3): GAGVSQSPRYKVAKRGQDVALRCDPISGHVSLFWYQQALGQGPEFLTYFQNEAQLDKSGLPSDRFFAERPEGSVSTLKIQRTQQEDSAVYLCASSLVGGDTQYFGPGTRLTVL.